The following is a T cell receptor beta chain sequence with its context. The data belong to a study of blood T cell repertoires in COVID-19. Some clones are missing from TCRdb's copy, which holds only in-frame ones; the method was immunoSEQ multiplex PCR. The sample records about 120,000 clones, roughly 90% being singletons. The clonotype was recovered from a man between 45 and 60 years old with acute or convalescent COVID-19. The sequencing sample was made of peripheral blood.

CDR3 protein: CASRTGADTQYF. The CDR3, as DNA: TGTGCCAGTAGGACAGGGGCAGATACGCAGTATTTT. V usage is TRBV19 and J usage is TRBJ2-3; 8 nucleotides line up with TRBD1. This CDR3 is built from 12 residues. After removal of 6 bases from V and 4 bases from J, the junction contained 0 bases not matched to a gene. The germline CDR1 and CDR2 sequences are LNHDA and SQIVND (reference sequence).